This T cell receptor (beta chain) emerged from a study of T cell repertoires in cytomegalovirus infection. Study-level points and caveats: Ex vivo, HLA-C-restricted CMV-specific TCR beta clonotypes prevailed over the rest of the response.

TCRdb itself ran the reads through MiXCR, one entry per CDR3 protein. Of tens of thousands of distinct CDR3 sequences listed, 4% are singletons. Trimming at V came to 4 bases and at J to 7 bases, leaving 6 bases not matched to a gene. Germline lookup yields CDR1 MNHEY and CDR2 SVGAGI. CDR3 length equals 13 residues. The sample holds many counts of this clonotype. What it recognizes is unknown. This rearrangement joins TRBV6-5 to TRBJ2-7, with TRBD2 matching 8 bases. The TCR originated in a human donor in good health (CMV status not recorded). Some clones in this sample may be carry-over from other donors' samples. The sequenced sample consisted of PBMCs. CDR3 coding DNA: TGTGCCAGCAGTTCGGAGACTAGCGAGGAGCAGTACTTC. Translating gives CASSSETSEEQYF.